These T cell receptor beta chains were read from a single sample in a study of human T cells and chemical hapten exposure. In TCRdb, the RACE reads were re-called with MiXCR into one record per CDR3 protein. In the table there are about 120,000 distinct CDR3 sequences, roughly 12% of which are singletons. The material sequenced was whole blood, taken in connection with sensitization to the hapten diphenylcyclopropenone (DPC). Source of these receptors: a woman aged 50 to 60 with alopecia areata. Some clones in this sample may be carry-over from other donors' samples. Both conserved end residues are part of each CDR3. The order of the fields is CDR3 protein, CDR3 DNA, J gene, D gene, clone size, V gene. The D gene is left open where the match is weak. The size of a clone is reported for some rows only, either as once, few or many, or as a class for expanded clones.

CDR3: CASSLEVLVGELFF
DNA: TGTGCCAGCAGCCTAGAAGTCCTGGTTGGGGAGCTGTTTTTT
J: TRBJ2-2
D: -
size: few
V: TRBV7-9

CDR3: CASSKDGGEGARESEAFF
DNA: TGTGCCAGCAGCAAAGACGGAGGGGAGGGGGCGAGAGAATCTGAAGCTTTCTTT
J: TRBJ1-1
D: -
size: many
V: TRBV21-1

CDR3: CASSQGGFYEQYF
DNA: TGTGCCAGCAGCCAAGGCGGCTTCTACGAGCAGTACTTC
J: TRBJ2-7
D: -
size: many
V: TRBV14

CDR3: CASSRGQAQETQYF
DNA: TGTGCCAGCAGCAGGGGACAGGCTCAAGAGACCCAGTACTTC
J: TRBJ2-5
D: TRBD1
size: many
V: TRBV5-4

CDR3: CASSPPGIGSYNEQFF
DNA: TGTGCCAGCTCACCACCGGGGATCGGCTCCTACAATGAGCAGTTCTTC
J: TRBJ2-1
D: -
size: -
V: TRBV18

CDR3: CASRRTSGYEQYF
DNA: TGTGCCAGCAGAAGGACTAGCGGGTACGAGCAGTACTTC
J: TRBJ2-7
D: TRBD2
size: many
V: TRBV12-3/TRBV12-4

CDR3: CASSEGGSANTEAFF
DNA: TGCGCCAGCAGTGAGGGGGGGTCGGCAAACACTGAAGCTTTCTTT
J: TRBJ1-1
D: -
size: many
V: TRBV10-1

CDR3: CASSFPLNEQFF
DNA: TGTGCCAGCAGTTTCCCCCTCAATGAGCAGTTCTTC
J: TRBJ2-1
D: -
size: many
V: TRBV12-3/TRBV12-4

CDR3: CSASTGKPGTEAFF
DNA: TGCAGTGCTAGCACAGGGAAACCTGGGACTGAAGCTTTCTTT
J: TRBJ1-1
D: -
size: -
V: TRBV20-1

CDR3: CASSPPGASGGYEQYF
DNA: TGTGCCAGCTCACCACCAGGCGCTAGCGGGGGATACGAGCAGTACTTC
J: TRBJ2-7
D: TRBD2
size: few
V: TRBV18

CDR3: CASSSGGSHNEQFF
DNA: TGTGCCAGCAGCTCCGGGGGCAGCCACAATGAGCAGTTCTTC
J: TRBJ2-1
D: -
size: many
V: TRBV6-6

CDR3: CASSFSSYNEQFF
DNA: TGTGCCAGCAGCTTTAGCTCCTACAATGAGCAGTTCTTC
J: TRBJ2-1
D: -
size: -
V: TRBV7-9

CDR3: CSARALARQFF
DNA: TGCAGTGCTAGAGCGTTAGCGCGGCAGTTCTTC
J: TRBJ2-1
D: -
size: many
V: TRBV20-1

CDR3: CASSLVSSGETQYF
DNA: TGTGCCAGCAGCTTAGTTAGTAGCGGAGAGACCCAGTACTTC
J: TRBJ2-5
D: -
size: few
V: TRBV7-2

CDR3: CASSLRQPGEQYF
DNA: TGCGCCAGCAGCTTGAGACAGCCCGGGGAGCAGTACTTC
J: TRBJ2-7
D: -
size: few
V: TRBV5-1

CDR3: CASSLLPNYGYTF
DNA: TGTGCCAGCAGCTTACTCCCCAACTATGGCTACACCTTC
J: TRBJ1-2
D: -
size: few
V: TRBV7-8

CDR3: CASSLSLRGPNTGELFF
DNA: TGTGCTAGCAGCTTGAGTTTGCGGGGCCCGAACACCGGGGAGCTGTTTTTT
J: TRBJ2-2
D: -
size: -
V: TRBV7-7

CDR3: CASSYGPGQETQYF
DNA: TGTGCCAGCAGTTACGGCCCAGGACAAGAGACCCAGTACTTC
J: TRBJ2-5
D: -
size: few
V: TRBV6-5

CDR3: CASSYPGTASSYNSPLHF
DNA: TGTGCCAGCAGTTACCCCGGGACGGCCAGCTCCTATAATTCACCCCTCCACTTT
J: TRBJ1-6
D: -
size: many
V: TRBV6-2/TRBV6-3

CDR3: CASRPLRAAGELFF
DNA: TGTGCCAGCAGACCCCTCCGGGCAGCCGGGGAGCTGTTTTTT
J: TRBJ2-2
D: -
size: -
V: TRBV28

CDR3: CASSLWGTNLYEQYF
DNA: TGTGCCAGCAGTTTATGGGGGACAAATCTCTACGAGCAGTACTTC
J: TRBJ2-7
D: -
size: few
V: TRBV28

CDR3: CASSLFIARQPNSPLHF
DNA: TGTGCCAGCAGCTTATTCATTGCGAGACAGCCTAATTCACCCCTCCACTTT
J: TRBJ1-6
D: -
size: few
V: TRBV7-8

CDR3: CASSYFFPRQGPSGANVLTF
DNA: TGTGCCAGCAGTTACTTTTTTCCGAGACAGGGACCTTCTGGGGCCAACGTCCTGACTTTC
J: TRBJ2-6
D: TRBD1
size: many
V: TRBV6-5

CDR3: CASSPGQGFYEQYF
DNA: TGTGCTAGCAGCCCCGGACAGGGGTTCTACGAGCAGTACTTC
J: TRBJ2-7
D: TRBD1
size: -
V: TRBV7-7

CDR3: CASSLREMNTEAFF
DNA: TGTGCCAGCAGCCTGCGGGAGATGAACACTGAAGCTTTCTTT
J: TRBJ1-1
D: -
size: -
V: TRBV12-3/TRBV12-4

CDR3: CASSLRGHTDTQYF
DNA: TGTGCCAGCAGTTTACGCGGGCACACAGATACGCAGTATTTT
J: TRBJ2-3
D: -
size: -
V: TRBV28

CDR3: CASSQGWETLKLFF
DNA: TGTGCCAGCAGCCAGGGATGGGAGACCTTGAAGCTTTTCTTT
J: TRBJ1-1
D: -
size: few
V: TRBV13

CDR3: CASSPGRDREPYNEQFF
DNA: TGTGCCAGCAGTCCCGGGCGGGACAGGGAACCCTACAATGAGCAGTTCTTC
J: TRBJ2-1
D: TRBD1
size: -
V: TRBV28

CDR3: CASSAPGGGQPQHF
DNA: TGTGCCAGCAGCGCGCCTGGAGGGGGTCAGCCCCAGCATTTT
J: TRBJ1-5
D: -
size: few
V: TRBV2

CDR3: CSASSGTYEQYF
DNA: TGCAGTGCTAGTTCGGGGACCTACGAGCAGTACTTC
J: TRBJ2-7
D: -
size: many
V: TRBV20-1

CDR3: CSASAEQYF
DNA: TGCAGTGCTAGTGCCGAGCAGTACTTC
J: TRBJ2-7
D: -
size: -
V: TRBV20-1

CDR3: CANSHGAGASNQPQHF
DNA: TGTGCCAACAGTCACGGGGCAGGGGCCAGCAATCAGCCCCAGCATTTT
J: TRBJ1-5
D: -
size: many
V: TRBV12-3/TRBV12-4

CDR3: CASSRYEQFF
DNA: TGTGCCAGCAGTCGTTATGAGCAGTTCTTC
J: TRBJ2-1
D: -
size: many
V: TRBV28

CDR3: CSVASIQVGNEQFF
DNA: TGCAGCGTGGCCTCTATACAGGTGGGGAATGAGCAGTTCTTC
J: TRBJ2-1
D: -
size: once
V: TRBV29-1

CDR3: CASSQDIPDTQYF
DNA: TGCGCCAGCAGCCAAGATATTCCAGATACGCAGTATTTT
J: TRBJ2-3
D: -
size: many
V: TRBV4-3

CDR3: CASSSGNTGELFF
DNA: TGTGCCAGCAGCTCAGGAAACACCGGGGAGCTGTTTTTT
J: TRBJ2-2
D: -
size: -
V: TRBV7-8

CDR3: CASSLGGENIQYF
DNA: TGTGCCAGCAGTTTAGGCGGAGAAAACATTCAGTACTTC
J: TRBJ2-4
D: -
size: few
V: TRBV12-3/TRBV12-4

CDR3: CSVGSSEQFF
DNA: TGCAGCGTCGGTTCTAGTGAGCAGTTCTTC
J: TRBJ2-1
D: -
size: many
V: TRBV29-1

CDR3: CASSNRVSGANVLTF
DNA: TGTGCCAGCAGCAACAGGGTCTCTGGGGCCAACGTCCTGACTTTC
J: TRBJ2-6
D: -
size: many
V: TRBV21-1

CDR3: CSVGLLAGSTDTQYF
DNA: TGCAGCGTCGGACTATTAGCGGGGAGTACAGATACGCAGTATTTT
J: TRBJ2-3
D: TRBD2
size: few
V: TRBV29-1